These 26 T cell receptor beta chains were all obtained from the same sample, sequenced in a study of post-analysis software for immune sequencing data. Overall study findings and caveats: Controls showed lower frequencies than patients for roughly 5 TRBV segments, and TRBV5-6, TRBV5-1 and TRBV20-1 were among these.

Unique molecular identifiers were carried by the TCR beta cDNA libraries. TCRdb used MiXCR to reprocess the PCR reads, holding one entry per CDR3 protein. The table lists hundreds of thousands of distinct CDR3 sequences, just over 35% of them singletons, with 4.5% to 5.5% in the top ten. No antigen has been assigned to these receptors. The sequenced sample consisted of blood. These TCRs come from a girl aged 5-17 years with multiple sclerosis.

V usage is TRBV5-1 and J usage is TRBJ2-5; D gene ambiguous. Germline V gene sequence: CDR1 SGHRS, CDR2 YFSETQ. This CDR3 spans 14 amino acids. V was shortened by 7 bases and J by 0 bases, with 13 bases between the two germline ends. In DNA form, the CDR3 reads TGCGCCAGCTCGATCGGCGACAACCAAGAGACCCAGTACTTC. Amino acid sequence: CASSIGDNQETQYF.

This chain links TRBV29-1 with TRBJ2-3; possibly TRBD2 for D (7 bases). Germline CDR1 is SQVTM and CDR2 is ANQGSEA. This CDR3 has 16 amino acids. V was pared by 0 bases and J by 5 bases, with 18 bases between. The CDR3, as DNA: TGCAGCGTTGAAGATCGACGGGGGGCCGCCGGAGATACGCAGTATTTT. Translation gives CSVEDRRGAAGDTQYF.

This clonotype was observed once. This chain connects TRBV5-1 to TRBJ2-1, with a possible D match to TRBD2 (6 bases). The CDR3 has 14 amino acids. V was shortened by 6 bases and J by 0 bases, with 10 bases between the two germline ends. In germline, CDR1 is SGHRS, CDR2 YFSETQ. CDR3 in amino acids: CASNRGVSYNEQFF. The CDR3 DNA follows: TGCGCCAGCAATCGCGGGGTCTCCTACAATGAGCAGTTCTTC.

This chain joins TRBV5-1 and TRBJ2-7; the match to TRBD2 covers 15 bases. With the DNA end fitting TRBJ2-5 better, the J assignment may be wrong. Germline V gene data show CDR1 as SGHRS and CDR2 as YFSETQ. The CDR3 sequence is 16 residues long. CDR3 coding DNA: TGCGCCAGCAGCTGGACTAGCGGGGGGGCCGGAGAGACCCAGTACTTC. Protein: CASSWTSGGAGETQYF.

V is TRBV6-1 and J is TRBJ1-2, with 8 nucleotides matching TRBD1. Trimming cost V 8 bases and J 8 bases; bases outside gene matches: 7. CDR1 and CDR2 from the germline V gene are MNHNS and SASEGT. This CDR3 spans 12 amino acids. The chain's CDR3 is CASPPTGDGYTF. The CDR3 DNA reads TGTGCCAGCCCCCCGACAGGGGACGGCTACACCTTC.

V gene TRBV7-2 combines with J gene TRBJ2-5; a weak D match, TRBD2 (6 bases). Germline CDR1 and CDR2: SGHTA and FQGNSA. The length of the CDR3 is 14 residues. V was clipped by 5 bases and J by 1 base, with 11 bases between them. CDR3 sequence: CASSGGSRQETQYF. CDR3 nucleotide sequence: TGTGCCAGCAGCGGGGGGTCCCGCCAAGAGACCCAGTACTTC.

This clonotype has a count of ten or more. The chain links TRBV11-2 to TRBJ2-5; TRBD2 agrees at 10 bases. Germline CDR1 is SGHAT and CDR2 is FQNNGV. The V gene end was trimmed by 5 bases and the J gene end by 4 bases; junction bases not matched to a gene: 10. There are 16 residues in the CDR3. The CDR3 DNA is TGTGCCAGCAGCCCCCGGACTAGCGGAGCTAGAGAGACCCAGTACTTC. Its translation: CASSPRTSGARETQYF.

The sample holds one count of this clonotype. The chain couples TRBV12-3 or TRBV12-4 to TRBJ2-1; 8 bases are a match to TRBD1. This CDR3 has 14 amino acids. J was trimmed by 4 bases and V by 7 bases; bases with no gene match: 6. CDR3 amino acids: CASTPQGEYNEQFF. In DNA, the CDR3 is TGTGCCAGCACACCACAGGGGGAGTACAATGAGCAGTTCTTC.

This clonotype was picked up many times. This CDR3 is CASSMEDQGVRGTDTQYF. The CDR3 DNA reads TGTGCCAGTAGTATGGAGGACCAGGGAGTGAGGGGCACAGATACGCAGTATTTT. This rearrangement joins TRBV19 to TRBJ2-3; D may be TRBD1 or TRBD2 (5 bases each). Between the trimmed V and J ends, which lost 3 bases and 1 base, there was a span of 20 bases. This CDR3 contains 18 residues. The germline CDR1 and CDR2 sequences are LNHDA and SQIVND (reference sequence). The whole variable domain, filled in from reference TRBV19 and TRBJ2-3, reads DGGITQSPKYLFRKEGQNVTLSCEQNLNHDAMYWYRQDPGQGLRLIYYSQIVNDFQKGDIAEGYSVSREKKESFPLTVTSAQKNPTAFYLCASSMEDQGVRGTDTQYFGPGTRLTVL.

This clonotype came up many times. The chain has TRBV12-3 or TRBV12-4 and TRBJ1-2; D is possibly TRBD1 (6 bases). V dropped 6 bases and J dropped 6 bases, with 11 bases sitting between them. This CDR3 region has 12 residues. The CDR3 protein is CASRSGQHGYTF. CDR3 bases: TGTGCCAGCAGGTCCGGACAGCATGGCTACACCTTC.

This clonotype was seen a few times. One end of the junction fails to match germline, which may point to a read error. This chain uses TRBV2 with TRBJ1-4, with D perhaps matching TRBD1 (5 bases). CDR3 length: 13 residues. CDR1 SNHLY and CDR2 FYNNEI come from the germline V gene. The CDR3 bases are TGTGTCAGCAGTGGAGGGGTCGGTGAAAAACTGTTTTTT. This encodes CVSSGGVGEKLFF.

As for this clonotype: With a much larger clone just one base away, this may be a read error. This chain connects TRBV12-3 or TRBV12-4 to TRBJ2-2; D is undetermined. The CDR3 totals 13 residues. The V gene lost 8 bases and the J gene lost 5 bases, with 12 bases spanning the gap. CDR3 coding DNA: TGTGCCAGCCGCAACGAGCCAACCGGGGAGCTGTTTTTT. This translates into CASRNEPTGELFF.

V is TRBV10-2 and J is TRBJ1-3, with D possibly matching TRBD1 (5 bases). CDR1 and CDR2 (germline): WSHSY, SAAADI. Between the trimmed V and J ends, which lost 7 bases and 0 bases, there was a span of 13 bases. There are 15 residues in the CDR3. CDR3 nucleotides: TGCGCCAGCACTTGGGACGGTAACTCTGGAAACACCATATATTTT. Its protein product is CASTWDGNSGNTIYF.

This clonotype was observed a few times. The chain carries TRBV21-1 and TRBJ2-1; TRBD2 is the table's D call and was not checked against the DNA. TRBV21-1 corresponds to a pseudogene. The CDR3 totals 16 residues. CDR3 amino acids: CASSSGLVMQYNEQFF. The CDR3 DNA reads TGTGCCAGCAGCTCGGGACTAGTGATGCAGTACAATGAGCAGTTCTTC.

The gene calls are TRBV6-1 and TRBJ2-7; a possible D gene is TRBD1 (5 bases). Germline CDR1 and CDR2: MNHNS and SASEGT. The CDR3 totals 12 residues. The ends were cut back, 5 bases at V and 7 bases at J, with 12 bases in the middle. CDR3 sequence: CASSTRTHEQYF. For the CDR3, the DNA is TGTGCCAGCAGTACCCGGACACATGAGCAGTACTTC.

This clonotype was recorded a few times. The chain recombines TRBV7-3 with TRBJ2-7, with 10 bases that match TRBD2. The CDR3 spans 15 residues. J was trimmed by 7 bases and V by 4 bases; bases with no gene match: 10. Germline CDR1 SGHTA, CDR2 FQGTGA. The CDR3 protein is CASSSFLAGGNEQYF. CDR3 DNA sequence: TGTGCCAGCAGCTCCTTCTTAGCGGGAGGCAATGAGCAGTACTTC.

This rearrangement joins TRBV7-8 to TRBJ1-4; no clear D. The V gene's germline CDR1 is SGHVS and CDR2 FQNEAQ. The CDR3 is made up of 15 amino acids. Trimming pared 2 bases from V and 4 bases from J, leaving 11 bases between. The CDR3 bases are TGTGCCAGCAGCTTATCGGAAGGGAGTAATGAAAAACTGTTTTTT. As protein: CASSLSEGSNEKLFF.

This clonotype was counted only a few times. This rearrangement joins TRBV5-5 to TRBJ2-2, with 9 bases matching TRBD1. The CDR3 totals 15 residues. The germline gives CDR1 SGHKS, CDR2 YYEKEE (reference sequence). Losses at the gene ends were 2 bases for V and 6 bases for J; bases not matched to a gene: 5. DNA of the CDR3: TGTGCCAGCAGCTTTGGGACAGGGTTCGCCGGGGAGCTGTTTTTT. This encodes CASSFGTGFAGELFF.

This clonotype was seen many times. This chain connects TRBV20-1 to TRBJ1-2; no definite D call. CDR1 DFQATT and CDR2 SNEGSKA come from the germline V gene (reference sequence). Trimming took 6 bases from V and 2 from J, leaving 13 bases between them. The CDR3 runs to 13 residues. CDR3 DNA: TGCAGTGCGAAGACACCCTGGAACTATGGCTACACCTTC. Its protein product is CSAKTPWNYGYTF.

The chain uses TRBV5-1 and TRBJ1-1; TRBD1 is a possible D gene (6 bases). CDR1 SGHRS and CDR2 YFSETQ come from the germline V gene. V was cut by 4 bases and J by 4 bases, with 17 bases left in between. CDR3 length equals 15 residues. CDR3: CASSPRGGLVTEAFF. CDR3 in DNA: TGCGCCAGCAGCCCCCGGGGGGGGCTAGTCACTGAAGCTTTCTTT.

The rearrangement links TRBV20-1 to TRBJ2-7; no clear D gene. Trimming cost V 2 bases and J 0 bases, with 11 bases left between them. Germline V gene lookup returns CDR1 DFQATT and CDR2 SNEGSKA (reference sequence). The CDR3 consists of 14 residues. CDR3 DNA: TGCAGTGCTAGACATACGGAAGCCTCCTACGAGCAGTACTTC. Its protein product is CSARHTEASYEQYF.

Concerning this clonotype itself: The junction departs from the called germline gene at one end, perhaps through a read error. The rearrangement links TRBV6-5 to TRBJ1-1; a possible D gene is TRBD1 (5 bases). The CDR3 consists of 15 residues. Looked up from germline, CDR1 is MNHEY and CDR2 is SVGAGI. The CDR3 loop is CTSSYSKRGDTEAFF. DNA of the CDR3: TGTACCAGCAGTTACTCGAAGAGGGGTGACACTGAAGCTTTCTTT.

To note about this clonotype: A much larger clone is a single base away; this may be a read error. The chain couples TRBV18 to TRBJ2-1; possible D gene TRBD1, 6 bases. CDR1 and CDR2 from the germline V gene are KGHSH and LQKENI. The CDR3 covers 16 residues. This chain's CDR3 is CASSPRKQGLYNGQFF. The CDR3 DNA is TGTGCCAGCTCACCACGGAAGCAGGGGCTCTACAATGGGCAGTTCTTC.

This clonotype was observed many times. Its ends do not fully match the called genes, so a read error is possible. The rearrangement joins TRBV14 to TRBJ2-1; D unresolved. The CDR3 contains 16 residues. Germline CDR1 SGHDN, CDR2 FVKESK. CDR3 DNA: TGTACCAGCAGCCAAGATTCTGGGCCCCCAGCGAATGAGCAGTTCTTC. Protein sequence: CTSSQDSGPPANEQFF.

This clonotype was found a few times. The chain employs TRBV15 and TRBJ1-2; D not certain. CDR3 length: 15 residues. From germline, CDR1 is LNHNV and CDR2 YYDKDF (reference sequence). V was cut by 0 bases and J by 4 bases, with 12 bases left in between. The DNA of the CDR3 is TGTGCCACCAGCAGAGATGGAGGGAGCTCCTATGGCTACACCTTC. Encoded protein: CATSRDGGSSYGYTF.

This clonotype was picked up many times. This chain joins TRBV5-8 and TRBJ1-5; TRBD1 aligns across 9 bases. With V trimmed by 5 bases and J by 6 bases, 6 bases remained unmatched. CDR1 and CDR2 (germline): SGHTS, YDEGEE. The length of the CDR3 is 14 residues. The CDR3 spells CASRSGTGPQPQHF. As DNA, the CDR3 is TGTGCCAGCAGGTCCGGGACAGGGCCTCAGCCCCAGCATTTT.